Below are 18 T cell receptor beta chains sequenced from a single sample in a study of PD-1 blockade in classical Hodgkin lymphoma. Sequencing was performed with immunoSEQ multiplex PCR; in TCRdb, only in-frame clones are kept and a portion is missing. The repertoire has about 92,000 clones, around 80% of them found once; the top ten carry approximately 17%. Time point denoted: cycle 4 day 1 (C4D1), after five to seven weeks of nivolumab. In every patient, relapse followed autologous stem cell transplantation, while exposure to brentuximab vedotin differed. Sequencing was performed on peripheral blood mononuclear cells (PBMCs), taken before the fourth cycle of nivolumab. These receptors were collected from a human donor with classical Hodgkin lymphoma.

The chain links TRBV5-7 to TRBJ2-7, with D hard to call. TRBV5-7 falls under the ORF class, with uncertain function. This CDR3 region has 12 residues. Trimming pared 0 bases from V and 4 bases from J, leaving 5 bases between. The CDR3 region has the DNA TGTGCCAGCAGCTTGGAAAAGTACGAGCAGTACTTC. Protein: CASSLEKYEQYF.

This clone was recorded many times. The chain employs TRBV5-1 and TRBJ2-1, with 13 nucleotides matching TRBD2. The CDR3 consists of 16 residues. Losses at the gene ends were 3 bases for V and 9 bases for J; bases not matched to a gene: 9. Per germline, CDR1 SGHRS and CDR2 YFSETQ. CDR3 protein: CASSYRTSGSLGEQFF. The CDR3 nucleotides are TGCGCCAGCAGCTACCGGACTAGCGGGAGTTTGGGTGAGCAGTTCTTC.

This clone occurred once. The V call is TRBV7-8, the J call TRBJ2-7; maybe TRBD1 (6 bases). Trimming removed 7 bases from V and 2 bases from J, with 15 bases in between. The CDR3 length is 14 residues. Per the germline V gene, CDR1 is SGHVS and CDR2 is FQNEAQ. The CDR3 loop is CASKNRDTTYEQYF. In DNA, the CDR3 is TGTGCCAGCAAGAACCGGGACACCACCTACGAGCAGTACTTC. Combining the CDR3 with reference TRBV7-8 and TRBJ2-7 gives the whole variable domain GAGVSQSPRYKVAKRGQDVALRCDPISGHVSLFWYQQALGQGPEFLTYFQNEAQLDKSGLPSDRFFAERPEGSVSTLKIQRTQQEDSAVYLCASKNRDTTYEQYFGPGTRLTVT.

The genes are TRBV5-4 and TRBJ2-3, with no clear D. CDR3 length equals 14 residues. Per the germline V gene, CDR1 is SGHNT and CDR2 is YYREEE (reference sequence). With 3 bases removed from V and 4 bases from J, the gap between germline ends came to 12 bases. This chain's CDR3 is CASSSEPYSDTQYF. The CDR3 DNA reads TGTGCCAGCAGCTCCGAGCCCTACTCAGATACGCAGTATTTT.

The rearrangement uses TRBV30 and TRBJ2-2; D unclear. The CDR3 extends over 14 amino acids. The V gene lost 5 bases and the J gene lost 5 bases, with 15 bases spanning the gap. Germline V lookup: CDR1 GTSNPN, CDR2 SVGIG (reference sequence). CDR3 amino acids: CAWPDPPETGELFF. As DNA, the CDR3 is TGTGCCTGGCCGGACCCTCCCGAGACCGGGGAGCTGTTTTTT.

The chain couples TRBV7-2 to TRBJ2-7, with 12 bases that match TRBD2. The length of the CDR3 is 15 residues. V gave up 5 bases and J gave up 9 bases; unmatched junction bases: 11. CDR1 is SGHTA, CDR2 FQGNSA, per germline. CDR3 nucleotides: TGTGCCAGCAGCCCACGCCTGGGACTAGCGGGTTGGCAGTACTTC. It codes for CASSPRLGLAGWQYF.

The V and J genes are TRBV5-4 and TRBJ2-2, with TRBD1 matching 11 bases. This CDR3 comprises 16 residues. Germline CDR1 and CDR2: SGHNT and YYREEE (reference sequence). V gave up 3 bases and J gave up 6 bases; unmatched junction bases: 7. The CDR3 is CASSSPRTGGPGELFF. Here the CDR3 DNA reads TGTGCCAGCAGCTCCCCCAGGACAGGGGGCCCCGGGGAGCTGTTTTTT.

V is TRBV10-3 and J is TRBJ2-7; D is perhaps TRBD1 (5 bases). The V gene lost 4 bases and the J gene lost 8 bases, with 9 bases spanning the gap. Germline-derived CDR1 and CDR2 are ENHRY and SYGVKD. The CDR3 loop spans 11 amino acids. CDR3 loop: CAISAGAQQYF. The CDR3 DNA sequence: TGTGCCATCAGTGCTGGGGCCCAGCAGTACTTC.

The rearrangement uses TRBV27 and TRBJ1-1; 7 bases map to TRBD1. With V trimmed by 5 bases and J by 0 bases, 15 bases remained unmatched. CDR1 is MNHEY and CDR2 is SMNVEV in the germline V gene (reference sequence). The CDR3 extends over 18 amino acids. CDR3 region: CASSPTGTVRRVNTEAFF. DNA of the CDR3: TGTGCCAGCAGTCCGACCGGGACAGTAAGGCGCGTGAACACTGAAGCTTTCTTT.

The chain employs TRBV5-1 and TRBJ1-1; D unclear. Between the trimmed V and J ends, which lost 1 base and 1 base, there was a span of 17 bases. The CDR3 contains 17 residues. CDR1 and CDR2 from the germline V gene are SGHRS and YFSETQ. The CDR3 sequence: CASSLMGFGSGNTEAFF. The CDR3 region has the DNA TGCGCCAGCAGCTTGATGGGCTTTGGCTCTGGGAACACTGAAGCTTTCTTT.

Here the CDR3 DNA reads TGTGCCAGTAGTGCGACAGTGGGTTTTTCCGGGGAGCTGTTTTTT. This sequence encodes CASSATVGFSGELFF. The V gene is TRBV19, the J gene TRBJ2-2, with a weak D call TRBD1 (5 bases). Per the germline V gene, CDR1 is LNHDA and CDR2 is SQIVND (reference sequence). The V and J ends lost 5 bases and 6 bases respectively, with 16 bases between them. CDR3 length: 15 residues.

This clone was counted only a few times. The rearrangement joins TRBV13 to TRBJ1-1; 7 bases are a match to TRBD1. The CDR3 loop spans 15 amino acids. J was trimmed by 4 bases and V by 5 bases; bases with no gene match: 10. CDR1 PRHDT and CDR2 FYEKMQ come from the germline V gene (reference sequence). The CDR3 nucleotides read TGTGCCAGCAGCCTAACGGACAGGCGGGGCACTGAAGCTTTCTTT. Its translation: CASSLTDRRGTEAFF.

As DNA, the CDR3 is TGTGCCAGCCTGGACGGCTATGGCTACACCTTC. Translation gives CASLDGYGYTF. This chain uses TRBV6-5 with TRBJ1-2; no definite D call. The V gene lost 8 bases and the J gene lost 4 bases, with 8 bases spanning the gap. Germline loops: CDR1 MNHEY, CDR2 SVGAGI. CDR3 length: 11 residues.

V and J are TRBV7-8 and TRBJ2-1; 11 bases line up with TRBD2. This CDR3 comprises 13 residues. J lost 7 bases, V lost 4 bases, and 0 bases had no gene match. The germline gives CDR1 SGHVS, CDR2 FQNEAQ. DNA of the CDR3: TGTGCCAGCAGCTGGACTAGCGGGAATGAGCAGTTCTTC. Its translation is CASSWTSGNEQFF. Combining the CDR3 with reference TRBV7-8 and TRBJ2-1 gives the whole variable domain GAGVSQSPRYKVAKRGQDVALRCDPISGHVSLFWYQQALGQGPEFLTYFQNEAQLDKSGLPSDRFFAERPEGSVSTLKIQRTQQEDSAVYLCASSWTSGNEQFFGPGTRLTVL.

CDR3 in DNA: TGTGCCAGCAGCGTAGCGGGAAACAGGGCCCACACTGAAGCTTTCTTT. Protein product: CASSVAGNRAHTEAFF. The chain recombines TRBV9 with TRBJ1-1; tentative D call: TRBD1 (6 bases). Trimming shortened V by 0 bases and J by 3 bases, and 15 bases separated the two germline ends. Germline-derived CDR1 and CDR2 are SGDLS and YYNGEE. This CDR3 has 16 residues.

The chain joins TRBV11-2 to TRBJ2-2; 9 bases are a match to TRBD1. Germline assignment: CDR1 SGHAT and CDR2 FQNNGV. The V and J ends lost 5 bases and 1 base, in that order; junction bases with no gene match: 2. The CDR3 covers 15 residues. CDR3 DNA: TGTGCCAGCAGCCCGGGACAGGGGAACACCGGGGAGCTGTTTTTT. Encoded protein: CASSPGQGNTGELFF.

The V call is TRBV5-4, the J call TRBJ1-1; the D gene is possibly TRBD1 (5 bases). The V and J ends lost 4 bases and 4 bases respectively, with 17 bases between them. There are 15 residues in the CDR3. CDR1 is SGHNT, CDR2 YYREEE, per germline (reference sequence). The CDR3 DNA reads as TGTGCCAGCAGCCGCCCGGGGGGTTTGGGCACTGAAGCTTTCTTT. As protein: CASSRPGGLGTEAFF.

This clone showed up just once. The rearrangement uses TRBV7-2 and TRBJ1-1; D remains ambiguous. V lost 3 bases and J lost 3, with 2 bases in between. This CDR3 is 11 amino acids long. Germline CDR1 SGHTA, CDR2 FQGNSA. The CDR3 sequence: CASSFHTEAFF. In DNA, the CDR3 is TGTGCCAGCAGCTTCCACACTGAAGCTTTCTTT. The full variable domain, completed using reference TRBV7-2 and TRBJ1-1, is GAGVSQSPSNKVTEKGKDVELRCDPISGHTALYWYRQSLGQGLEFLIYFQGNSAPDKSGLPSDRFSAERTGGSVSTLTIQRTQQEDSAVYLCASSFHTEAFFGQGTRLTVV.